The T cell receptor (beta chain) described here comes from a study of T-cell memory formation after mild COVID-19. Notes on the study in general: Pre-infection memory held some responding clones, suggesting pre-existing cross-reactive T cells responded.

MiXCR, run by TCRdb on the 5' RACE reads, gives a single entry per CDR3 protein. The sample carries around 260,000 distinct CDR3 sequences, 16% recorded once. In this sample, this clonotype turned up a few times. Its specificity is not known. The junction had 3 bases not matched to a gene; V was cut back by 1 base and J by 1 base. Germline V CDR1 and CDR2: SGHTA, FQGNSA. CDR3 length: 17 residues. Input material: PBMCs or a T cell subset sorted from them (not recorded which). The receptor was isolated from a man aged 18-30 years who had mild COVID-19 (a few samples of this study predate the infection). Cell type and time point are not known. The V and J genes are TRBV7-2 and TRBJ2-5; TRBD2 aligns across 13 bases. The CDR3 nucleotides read TGTGCCAGCAGCTTAGGGGGGACTAGCGGGGCCCAAGAGACCCAGTACTTC. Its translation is CASSLGGTSGAQETQYF.